The 10 T cell receptor beta chains in this list originate from one sample, sequenced in a study of blood T cell repertoires in COVID-19 (dated by TCRdb to the early 2020s). The library was made by the immunoSEQ multiplex PCR assay. TCRdb carries this immuneACCESS record with in-frame sequences only. Its versions omit some clonotypes, under half of them owing to an unresolved V gene in the studies checked, with the rest unexplained. In all, the sample holds 350,000 to 400,000 clones, and 75% to 90% of those were seen once. The ten largest clones capture around 7.4% of the sample. Material: peripheral blood. The receptors come from a woman aged 60-75 years with COVID-19, enrolled during active disease.

The chain links TRBV9 to TRBJ2-1; 9 bases line up with TRBD1. Germline assignment: CDR1 SGDLS and CDR2 YYNGEE. The CDR3 is made up of 16 amino acids. The junction had 5 bases not matched to a gene; V was cut back by 0 bases and J by 4 bases. CDR3 DNA: TGTGCCAGCAGCGTAGAGGCACAGGGGGCGTACAATGAGCAGTTCTTC. Protein product: CASSVEAQGAYNEQFF.

The chain recombines TRBV6-5 with TRBJ1-4; D remains unclear. The V gene's germline CDR1 is MNHEY and CDR2 SVGAGI. Trimming cost V 6 bases and J 4 bases, with 12 bases left between them. CDR3 size: 14 residues. The CDR3 spells CASRKHGDNEKLFF. The CDR3 DNA is TGTGCCAGCAGGAAGCACGGAGATAATGAAAAACTGTTTTTT.

The V and J genes are TRBV5-6 and TRBJ2-1; 8 bases map to TRBD1. The V segment lost 2 bases and the J segment 9 bases; nucleotides outside the gene matches: 1. CDR1 SGHDT and CDR2 YYEEEE come from the germline V gene. CDR3 length: 12 residues. CDR3: CASSLQGGEQFF. CDR3 bases: TGTGCCAGCAGCTTACAGGGGGGTGAGCAGTTCTTC.

The chain joins TRBV7-8 to TRBJ2-5, with 11 positions matching TRBD1. Germline V gene sequence: CDR1 SGHVS, CDR2 FQNEAQ. The V gene end was trimmed by 3 bases and the J gene end by 4 bases; junction bases not matched to a gene: 4. CDR3 length: 15 residues. The chain's CDR3 is CASSLVGQGAETQYF. CDR3 DNA: TGTGCCAGCAGCTTGGTCGGACAGGGGGCAGAGACCCAGTACTTC.

This chain joins TRBV5-5 and TRBJ2-2; D possibly corresponds to TRBD1 (6 bases). The ends were cut back, 0 bases at V and 4 bases at J, with 10 bases in the middle. This CDR3 region has 15 residues. Germline values: CDR1 SGHKS, CDR2 YYEKEE (reference sequence). CDR3 sequence (DNA): TGTGCCAGCAGCTTGGTGGGGGCGGGCACCGGGGAGCTGTTTTTT. The encoded protein is CASSLVGAGTGELFF. The whole variable domain, filled in from reference TRBV5-5 and TRBJ2-2, reads DAGVTQSPTHLIKTRGQQVTLRCSPISGHKSVSWYQQVLGQGPQFIFQYYEKEERGRGNFPDRFSARQFPNYSSELNVNALLLGDSALYLCASSLVGAGTGELFFGEGSRLTVL.

The V call is TRBV5-1, the J call TRBJ2-5, with TRBD2 as a possible D gene (5 bases). The CDR3 covers 14 residues. The germline V and J ends were trimmed by 0 bases and 1 base, with 7 bases remaining between them. The germline V gene has CDR1 SGHRS and CDR2 YFSETQ. The CDR3 DNA reads TGCGCCAGCAGCTTGGGGGAGACCCAAGAGACCCAGTACTTC. The encoded protein is CASSLGETQETQYF.

This chain links TRBV7-6 with TRBJ2-5, with TRBD2 matching over 14 bases. V was pared by 5 bases and J by 4 bases, with 3 bases of the junction left unmatched. The CDR3 spans 15 residues. Germline V lookup: CDR1 SGHVS, CDR2 FNYEAQ. The CDR3 is CASSTGLAGVETQYF. CDR3 DNA sequence: TGTGCCAGCAGCACGGGACTAGCGGGGGTAGAGACCCAGTACTTC.

The chain recombines TRBV7-6 with TRBJ1-4, with 7 bases aligning to TRBD1. Germline V lookup: CDR1 SGHVS, CDR2 FNYEAQ. The V gene end was trimmed by 4 bases and the J gene end by 1 base; junction bases not matched to a gene: 3. This CDR3 spans 15 amino acids. CDR3 residues: CASSSRQGTNEKLFF. The CDR3 bases are TGTGCCAGCAGCTCTAGACAGGGAACTAATGAAAAACTGTTTTTT.

The J gene is TRBJ2-1, the V gene TRBV18, with 10 bases aligning to TRBD2. Trimming at V came to 5 bases and at J to 3 bases, leaving 1 base not matched to a gene. Germline V CDR1 and CDR2: KGHSH, LQKENI. The length of the CDR3 is 14 residues. CDR3 region: CASSERGGYNEQFF. CDR3 coding DNA: TGTGCCAGCTCAGAGCGGGGGGGCTACAATGAGCAGTTCTTC.

This chain connects TRBV6-5 to TRBJ2-3, with TRBD2 matching over 9 bases. The germline V gene has CDR1 MNHEY and CDR2 SVGAGI. The CDR3 runs 15 residues. Trimming at V came to 5 bases and at J to 0 bases, leaving 3 bases not matched to a gene. The CDR3 coding sequence is TGTGCCAGCAGTCCGAGCGGGGGGAGCACAGATACGCAGTATTTT. Encoded protein: CASSPSGGSTDTQYF.